This T cell receptor beta chain is drawn from a study of T cells in Graves' hyperthyroidism and ophthalmopathy. Study at large: Peripheral blood was collected at initial diagnosis, before any treatment. Study conclusions and caveats: Most clonotypes that expanded in the thyroid above 0.001 also showed up in blood.

The cohort's ophthalmopathy patients, a group with duration under 3 months, had a Clinical Activity Score of at least 3 and a NOSPECS grade of at least 4. Clinical symptoms, serum thyroxine and TRAb, thyroid ultrasound and orbital computed tomography were used for the diagnoses. The sample holds many counts of this clonotype. Its specificity is unknown. From RNA transcripts, TCR beta CDR3 regions were amplified. HTBI primers were the set used in a first-round RT-PCR of the TCR CDR3. MiXCR was run by TCRdb on the multiplex PCR reads, yielding one entry per CDR3 protein. This table holds 300,000 to 500,000 distinct CDR3 sequences, about 14% found once. CDR1 is MDHEN and CDR2 is SYDVKM in the germline V gene. The V segment lost 6 bases and the J segment 1 base; nucleotides outside the gene matches: 6. This CDR3 has 16 amino acids.

The rearrangement uses TRBV28 and TRBJ1-6, with 7 nucleotides matching TRBD1. The sequenced material came from blood. The TCR sequence derives from a man aged 45-65 years with Graves' ophthalmopathy. The CDR3: CASRYPQGSYNSPLHF. The CDR3 DNA reads TGTGCCAGCAGATACCCACAGGGGTCCTATAATTCACCCCTCCACTTT.